A selection of T cell receptor beta chains follows, all from one sample in a study of blood T cell repertoires in COVID-19. TCRdb's table, derived via immunoSEQ multiplex PCR, lists solely in-frame clones and lacks some. This table holds 200,000 to 250,000 clones, approximately 91% found once. Material: peripheral blood. The origin of the receptors is a man aged 55 to 70 who had recovered from COVID-19. Each CDR3 is given with its conserved first and last residue. Fields, in order: J gene, V gene, D gene, clone size, CDR3 protein, CDR3 DNA. The D gene is left open where the match is weak. Rows may omit the clone size; those that give it use once, few, many or a size class.

j_call: TRBJ2-7; v_call: TRBV6-5; d_call: NA; clone_size: NA; cdr3_aa: CASAVYDSIYEQYF; cdr3_nt: TGTGCCAGCGCTGTATATGACAGCATCTACGAGCAGTACTTC
j_call: TRBJ2-3; v_call: TRBV5-8; d_call: TRBD2; clone_size: NA; cdr3_aa: CASSLGLAGATDTQYF; cdr3_nt: TGTGCCAGCAGCTTGGGGCTAGCGGGAGCCACAGATACGCAGTATTTT
j_call: TRBJ2-5; v_call: TRBV3-1/TRBV3-2; d_call: TRBD2; clone_size: NA; cdr3_aa: CASSQGGLAGQETQYF; cdr3_nt: TGTGCCAGCAGCCAAGGCGGACTAGCGGGCCAAGAGACCCAGTACTTC
j_call: TRBJ2-6; v_call: TRBV19; d_call: NA; clone_size: NA; cdr3_aa: CASSRDTFSGANVLTF; cdr3_nt: TGTGCCAGTAGCAGGGACACTTTCTCTGGGGCCAACGTCCTGACTTTC
j_call: TRBJ2-3; v_call: TRBV29-1; d_call: TRBD1; clone_size: once; cdr3_aa: CSVRDRGRGDTQYF; cdr3_nt: TGCAGCGTGAGGGACAGGGGGCGCGGAGATACGCAGTATTTT
j_call: TRBJ1-4; v_call: TRBV24-1; d_call: NA; clone_size: once; cdr3_aa: CATSDLGGGRVTNEKLFF; cdr3_nt: TGTGCCACCAGTGATTTGGGCGGGGGGCGAGTAACTAATGAAAAACTGTTTTTT
j_call: TRBJ2-1; v_call: TRBV5-6; d_call: TRBD2; clone_size: NA; cdr3_aa: CASSLGLAGNSYNEQFF; cdr3_nt: TGTGCCAGCAGCTTGGGACTAGCGGGGAACTCCTACAATGAGCAGTTCTTC
j_call: TRBJ2-1; v_call: TRBV5-1; d_call: TRBD2; clone_size: NA; cdr3_aa: CASSLVLAGANEQFF; cdr3_nt: TGCGCCAGCAGCTTGGTACTAGCGGGGGCTAATGAGCAGTTCTTC
j_call: TRBJ2-3; v_call: TRBV18; d_call: TRBD1; clone_size: NA; cdr3_aa: CASSSLLGTGNTDTQYF; cdr3_nt: TGTGCCAGCTCATCTTTGCTTGGGACAGGGAACACAGATACGCAGTATTTT
j_call: TRBJ1-6; v_call: TRBV7-2; d_call: TRBD1; clone_size: NA; cdr3_aa: CASSLAGQGYSPLHF; cdr3_nt: TGTGCCAGCAGCTTAGCGGGACAGGGCTACTCACCCCTCCACTTT
j_call: TRBJ2-3; v_call: TRBV7-2; d_call: NA; clone_size: once; cdr3_aa: CASSLEGAGGTDTQYF; cdr3_nt: TGTGCCAGCAGCTTAGAAGGGGCAGGGGGCACAGATACGCAGTATTTT
j_call: TRBJ1-2; v_call: TRBV19; d_call: NA; clone_size: NA; cdr3_aa: CASLDSPALYGYTF; cdr3_nt: TGTGCCAGCCTAGACAGCCCTGCCCTCTATGGCTACACCTTC
j_call: TRBJ1-3; v_call: TRBV9; d_call: TRBD1; clone_size: NA; cdr3_aa: CASSRTGRGNTIYF; cdr3_nt: TGTGCCAGCAGCCGGACAGGAAGAGGAAACACCATATATTTT
j_call: TRBJ1-6; v_call: TRBV4-1; d_call: NA; clone_size: NA; cdr3_aa: CASSQAQFYNSPLHF; cdr3_nt: TGCGCCAGCAGCCAAGCACAGTTCTATAATTCACCCCTCCACTTT
j_call: TRBJ2-2; v_call: TRBV27; d_call: NA; clone_size: NA; cdr3_aa: CASTGGEKTGELFF; cdr3_nt: TGTGCCAGCACGGGCGGGGAAAAAACCGGGGAGCTGTTTTTT
j_call: TRBJ2-3; v_call: TRBV7-2; d_call: NA; clone_size: once; cdr3_aa: CASSKPSASTQYF; cdr3_nt: TGTGCCAGCAGCAAACCTTCAGCGTCGACGCAGTATTTT